These T cell receptor beta chains were read from a single sample in a study of cytomegalovirus exposure and HLA in healthy donors. Data came from immunoSEQ multiplex PCR; TCRdb stores just in-frame clones and leaves some out. The sample includes 160,000 or so clones, 79% of them seen just once. Sample: PBMCs. Source of these receptors: a woman aged 40 to 55 in good health and CMV-seronegative. The CDR3 runs from the conserved cysteine through the conserved F or W. Fields, in order: D gene, V gene, CDR3 length, clone size, J gene, CDR3 protein, CDR3 DNA. A D gene is named only where the DNA matches it firmly. Size is omitted from some rows. Given values are once, few, many or a class for expanded clones.

d_call: NA
v_call: TRBV30
cdr3_length: 15
clone_size: few
j_call: TRBJ1-2
cdr3_aa: CAWTSSVLNREGYTF
cdr3_nt: TGTGCCTGGACCTCCTCCGTATTAAACAGGGAAGGCTACACCTTC

d_call: NA
v_call: TRBV21-1
cdr3_length: 12
clone_size: NA
j_call: TRBJ1-2
cdr3_aa: CASSKTNYGYTF
cdr3_nt: TGTGCCAGCAGCAAAACAAACTATGGCTACACCTTC

d_call: TRBD2
v_call: TRBV4-3
cdr3_length: 16
clone_size: few
j_call: TRBJ2-7
cdr3_aa: CASSQPLTSGSGEQYF
cdr3_nt: TGCGCCAGCAGCCAGCCCCTGACTAGCGGGAGTGGCGAGCAGTACTTC

d_call: NA
v_call: TRBV25-1
cdr3_length: 11
clone_size: NA
j_call: TRBJ2-3
cdr3_aa: CASSVADTQYF
cdr3_nt: TGTGCCAGCAGTGTCGCAGATACGCAGTATTTT

d_call: NA
v_call: TRBV30
cdr3_length: 10
clone_size: NA
j_call: TRBJ1-1
cdr3_aa: CAWGATEAFF
cdr3_nt: TGTGCCTGGGGGGCCACTGAAGCTTTCTTT

d_call: NA
v_call: TRBV6-1
cdr3_length: 13
clone_size: NA
j_call: TRBJ2-6
cdr3_aa: CASQASGANVLTF
cdr3_nt: TGTGCCAGCCAGGCCTCTGGGGCCAACGTCCTGACTTTC

d_call: NA
v_call: TRBV2
cdr3_length: 15
clone_size: NA
j_call: TRBJ1-6
cdr3_aa: CASSDVGRQRSPLHF
cdr3_nt: TGTGCCAGCAGTGATGTAGGGCGACAGAGATCACCCCTCCACTTT

d_call: TRBD1
v_call: TRBV2
cdr3_length: 16
clone_size: NA
j_call: TRBJ1-2
cdr3_aa: CASSEVGTASNYGYTF
cdr3_nt: TGTGCCAGCAGTGAAGTGGGGACAGCATCTAACTATGGCTACACCTTC

d_call: NA
v_call: TRBV29-1
cdr3_length: 13
clone_size: NA
j_call: TRBJ1-1
cdr3_aa: CSVRGGGNTEAFF
cdr3_nt: TGCAGCGTTCGGGGGGGCGGGAACACTGAAGCTTTCTTT

d_call: NA
v_call: TRBV15
cdr3_length: 13
clone_size: NA
j_call: TRBJ1-1
cdr3_aa: CATSRDDGAEAFF
cdr3_nt: TGTGCCACCAGCAGAGATGACGGAGCTGAAGCTTTCTTT

d_call: TRBD2
v_call: TRBV5-1
cdr3_length: 14
clone_size: NA
j_call: TRBJ2-7
cdr3_aa: CASSLAGETYEQYF
cdr3_nt: TGCGCCAGCAGCTTAGCGGGGGAGACCTACGAGCAGTACTTC

d_call: TRBD1
v_call: TRBV7-9
cdr3_length: 14
clone_size: NA
j_call: TRBJ2-7
cdr3_aa: CASSSGQGAYEQYF
cdr3_nt: TGTGCCAGCAGCTCGGGACAGGGGGCCTACGAGCAGTACTTC

d_call: NA
v_call: TRBV6-5
cdr3_length: 15
clone_size: once
j_call: TRBJ1-3
cdr3_aa: CASSPTGHTGNTIYF
cdr3_nt: TGTGCCAGCAGTCCGACAGGCCACACTGGAAACACCATATATTTT

d_call: TRBD2
v_call: TRBV5-1
cdr3_length: 14
clone_size: once
j_call: TRBJ2-1
cdr3_aa: CASSPGGGGLEQFF
cdr3_nt: TGCGCCAGCAGCCCTGGGGGGGGTGGGCTTGAGCAGTTCTTC

d_call: NA
v_call: TRBV19
cdr3_length: 16
clone_size: few
j_call: TRBJ1-1
cdr3_aa: CASRERAGAGNTEAFF
cdr3_nt: TGTGCCAGTAGAGAGAGGGCAGGGGCGGGGAACACTGAAGCTTTCTTT

d_call: NA
v_call: TRBV19
cdr3_length: 16
clone_size: NA
j_call: TRBJ2-2
cdr3_aa: CASSIVEGVSTGELFF
cdr3_nt: TGTGCCAGTAGTATAGTGGAGGGAGTGAGCACCGGGGAGCTGTTTTTT

d_call: TRBD2
v_call: TRBV7-2
cdr3_length: 16
clone_size: NA
j_call: TRBJ2-7
cdr3_aa: CASSLVAAGSSYEQYF
cdr3_nt: TGTGCCAGCAGCTTAGTCGCAGCGGGGAGCTCCTACGAGCAGTACTTC

d_call: TRBD1
v_call: TRBV5-1
cdr3_length: 15
clone_size: NA
j_call: TRBJ2-7
cdr3_aa: CASSFTGGKTGEQYF
cdr3_nt: TGCGCCAGCAGCTTTACAGGGGGCAAAACAGGGGAGCAGTACTTC

d_call: NA
v_call: TRBV10-1
cdr3_length: 12
clone_size: NA
j_call: TRBJ2-7
cdr3_aa: CASSEGGSEQYF
cdr3_nt: TGCGCCAGCAGTGAAGGAGGGAGCGAGCAGTACTTC

d_call: NA
v_call: TRBV6-5
cdr3_length: 15
clone_size: NA
j_call: TRBJ1-5
cdr3_aa: CASSYSAAGNQPQHF
cdr3_nt: TGTGCCAGCAGTTACTCGGCAGCGGGCAATCAGCCCCAGCATTTT

d_call: NA
v_call: TRBV19
cdr3_length: 18
clone_size: once
j_call: TRBJ2-3
cdr3_aa: CASSIDVLGGASTDTQYF
cdr3_nt: TGTGCCAGTAGTATAGATGTCTTAGGCGGGGCAAGCACAGATACGCAGTATTTT

d_call: NA
v_call: TRBV28
cdr3_length: 15
clone_size: NA
j_call: TRBJ2-3
cdr3_aa: CASIRGGHLTDTQYF
cdr3_nt: TGTGCCAGCATAAGGGGGGGACACCTCACAGATACGCAGTATTTT

d_call: TRBD1
v_call: TRBV25-1
cdr3_length: 16
clone_size: NA
j_call: TRBJ1-2
cdr3_aa: CASSELTGGDFYGYTF
cdr3_nt: TGTGCCAGCAGTGAATTAACAGGGGGCGACTTCTATGGCTACACCTTC

d_call: NA
v_call: TRBV6-5
cdr3_length: 13
clone_size: many
j_call: TRBJ1-2
cdr3_aa: CASRTQGWSGYTF
cdr3_nt: TGTGCCAGCAGAACCCAGGGGTGGAGCGGCTACACCTTC

d_call: NA
v_call: TRBV5-4
cdr3_length: 15
clone_size: NA
j_call: TRBJ2-7
cdr3_aa: CASSLKDTKAYEQYF
cdr3_nt: TGTGCCAGCAGCTTGAAGGACACCAAAGCCTACGAGCAGTACTTC

d_call: TRBD1
v_call: TRBV5-4
cdr3_length: 14
clone_size: NA
j_call: TRBJ1-4
cdr3_aa: CASSLLGQAEKLFF
cdr3_nt: TGTGCCAGCAGCTTACTGGGACAGGCTGAAAAACTGTTTTTT

d_call: TRBD2
v_call: TRBV7-2
cdr3_length: 20
clone_size: NA
j_call: TRBJ2-7
cdr3_aa: CASSLAPIWGRASGSYEQYF
cdr3_nt: TGTGCCAGCAGCTTAGCCCCAATATGGGGGAGGGCCTCTGGGTCCTACGAGCAGTACTTC

d_call: NA
v_call: TRBV19
cdr3_length: 13
clone_size: NA
j_call: TRBJ1-1
cdr3_aa: CASRGNGNTEAFF
cdr3_nt: TGTGCCAGCAGGGGCAACGGGAACACTGAAGCTTTCTTT

d_call: NA
v_call: TRBV18
cdr3_length: 17
clone_size: NA
j_call: TRBJ1-5
cdr3_aa: CASSRRGSEYSNQPQHF
cdr3_nt: TGTGCCAGCTCACGCCGGGGATCCGAGTATAGCAATCAGCCCCAGCATTTT

d_call: TRBD2
v_call: TRBV28
cdr3_length: 16
clone_size: NA
j_call: TRBJ2-1
cdr3_aa: CASSLAGAGGHSEQFF
cdr3_nt: TGTGCCAGCAGTCTCGCAGGCGCGGGAGGGCACAGTGAGCAGTTCTTC

d_call: TRBD1
v_call: TRBV27
cdr3_length: 15
clone_size: NA
j_call: TRBJ1-5
cdr3_aa: CASSLESGGVQPQHF
cdr3_nt: TGTGCCAGCAGTTTGGAGTCAGGGGGTGTTCAGCCCCAGCATTTT

d_call: TRBD2
v_call: TRBV4-3
cdr3_length: 17
clone_size: NA
j_call: TRBJ2-2
cdr3_aa: CASSQESSGINTGELFF
cdr3_nt: TGCGCCAGCAGCCAAGAATCCAGCGGGATTAACACCGGGGAGCTGTTTTTT

d_call: NA
v_call: TRBV28
cdr3_length: 16
clone_size: NA
j_call: TRBJ1-5
cdr3_aa: CASSLTGATSNQPQHF
cdr3_nt: TGTGCCAGCAGTTTAACTGGGGCTACTAGCAATCAGCCCCAGCATTTT

d_call: NA
v_call: TRBV5-6
cdr3_length: 14
clone_size: few
j_call: TRBJ1-5
cdr3_aa: CASSRRVSNQPQHF
cdr3_nt: TGTGCCAGCAGCCGCAGGGTTAGCAATCAGCCCCAGCATTTT

d_call: NA
v_call: TRBV9
cdr3_length: 16
clone_size: NA
j_call: TRBJ1-1
cdr3_aa: CASSVGRGLRDTEAFF
cdr3_nt: TGTGCCAGCAGCGTAGGGAGGGGACTGCGCGACACTGAAGCTTTCTTT

d_call: NA
v_call: TRBV19
cdr3_length: 15
clone_size: NA
j_call: TRBJ1-5
cdr3_aa: CASRPLSSGNQPQHF
cdr3_nt: TGTGCCAGTAGACCCCTGTCTTCGGGCAATCAGCCCCAGCATTTT

d_call: NA
v_call: TRBV29-1
cdr3_length: 13
clone_size: NA
j_call: TRBJ1-4
cdr3_aa: CSVEGAFNEKLFF
cdr3_nt: TGCAGCGTTGAGGGGGCCTTTAATGAAAAACTGTTTTTT